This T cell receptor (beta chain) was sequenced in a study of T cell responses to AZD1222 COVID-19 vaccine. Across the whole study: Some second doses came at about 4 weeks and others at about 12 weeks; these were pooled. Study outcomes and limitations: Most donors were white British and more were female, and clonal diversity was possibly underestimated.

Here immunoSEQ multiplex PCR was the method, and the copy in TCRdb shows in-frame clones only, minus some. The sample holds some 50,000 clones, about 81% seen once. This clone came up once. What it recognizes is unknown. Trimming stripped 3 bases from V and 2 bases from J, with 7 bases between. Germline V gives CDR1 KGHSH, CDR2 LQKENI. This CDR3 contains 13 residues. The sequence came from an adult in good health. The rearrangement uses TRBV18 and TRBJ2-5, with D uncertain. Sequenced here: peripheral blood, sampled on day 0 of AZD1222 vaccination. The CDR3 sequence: CASSPLQQETQYF. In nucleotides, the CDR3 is TGTGCCAGCTCACCCCTCCAACAAGAGACCCAGTACTTC. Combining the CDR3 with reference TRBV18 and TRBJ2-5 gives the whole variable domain NAGVMQNPRHLVRRRGQEARLRCSPMKGHSHVYWYRQLPEEGLKFMVYLQKENIIDESGMPKERFSAEFPKEGPSILRIQQVVRGDSAAYFCASSPLQQETQYFGPGTRLLVL.